Shown below are 26 T cell receptor beta chains from a single sample sequenced in a study of OX40 agonist ivuxolimab in advanced cancers. Receptor libraries were prepared by the immunoSEQ multiplex PCR assay. Held by TCRdb, this immuneACCESS table contains in-frame sequences only and omits some clones. Under half of the omission traces to an unresolved V gene where checked; the cause of the rest is unknown. The sample records roughly 90,000 clones, approximately 91% of which are singletons. Of the sample, about 0.3% is held by the ten largest clones. The specimen was CD4+ or CD8+ T cells sorted from blood, collected in a trial of the OX40 agonist ivuxolimab. These receptors were taken from an adult with an advanced solid tumor such as melanoma, head and neck, liver or kidney cancer.

Here the CDR3 reads CASSLYVEQYF. The CDR3 DNA is TGTGCCAGCAGCCTATACGTGGAGCAGTACTTC. The chain has TRBV7-9 and TRBJ2-5; D gene ambiguous. The V gene's germline CDR1 is SEHNR and CDR2 FQNEAQ (reference sequence). CDR3 length: 11 amino acids. Trimming left V 5 bases short and J 11 bases short, with 12 bases between.

V is TRBV7-9 and J is TRBJ2-7; unclear D gene. The CDR3 runs 13 residues. Deletions cut 1 base from V and 6 bases from J, with 10 bases between. Germline V gives CDR1 SEHNR, CDR2 FQNEAQ (reference sequence). The CDR3 DNA reads TGTGCCAGCAGCTTAGATGTAAGCAGCGAGCAGTACTTC. It encodes CASSLDVSSEQYF. Full variable domain (rest looked up from reference TRBV7-9 and TRBJ2-7): DTGVSQNPRHKITKRGQNVTFRCDPISEHNRLYWYRQTLGQGPEFLTYFQNEAQLEKSRLLSDRFSAERPKGSFSTLEIQRTEQGDSAMYLCASSLDVSSEQYFGPGTRLTVT.

J is TRBJ1-5 and V is TRBV19, with D maybe TRBD1 (5 bases). The CDR3 is made up of 13 amino acids. V lost 5 bases and J 4 bases, leaving 9 bases between the germline ends. Germline CDR1 is LNHDA and CDR2 is SQIVND (reference sequence). CDR3 amino acids: CASSPGSNQPQHF. The CDR3, as DNA: TGTGCCAGTAGTCCAGGGTCTAATCAGCCCCAGCATTTT.

The genes are TRBV28 and TRBJ2-7, with D possibly matching TRBD2 (6 bases). The germline CDR1 and CDR2 sequences are MDHEN and SYDVKM. With 4 bases removed from V and 0 bases from J, the gap between germline ends came to 13 bases. The CDR3 is 15 residues long. The CDR3 region is CASSYGGMSSYEQYF. DNA for the CDR3: TGTGCCAGCAGTTATGGCGGGATGAGCTCCTACGAGCAGTACTTC.

The chain carries TRBV6-1 and TRBJ2-2, with 8 bases that match TRBD1. Losses at the gene ends were 6 bases for V and 8 bases for J; bases not matched to a gene: 5. CDR3 size: 13 residues. CDR1 is MNHNS, CDR2 SASEGT, per germline. The CDR3 spells CASSRQGSGELFF. CDR3 DNA: TGTGCCAGCAGCCGACAGGGGTCGGGGGAGCTGTTTTTT.

The chain couples TRBV5-4 to TRBJ2-2, with no clear D. V was cut by 1 base and J by 4 bases, with 11 bases left in between. Germline assignment: CDR1 SGHNT and CDR2 YYREEE (reference sequence). The CDR3 extends over 15 amino acids. This chain's CDR3 is CASSLSQQLTGELFF. CDR3 DNA: TGTGCCAGCAGCTTGAGTCAACAGCTCACCGGGGAGCTGTTTTTT.

The chain is built from TRBV19 and TRBJ1-1; tentative D call: TRBD1 (6 bases). Trimming left V 5 bases short and J 6 bases short, with 13 bases between. Germline V lookup: CDR1 LNHDA, CDR2 SQIVND (reference sequence). The CDR3 runs to 13 residues. For the CDR3, the DNA is TGTGCCAGTAGTGCACAGGGAGGGGCTGAAGCTTTCTTT. Protein: CASSAQGGAEAFF.

The CDR3 bases are TGTGCCAGCAGCCGTGGCTATGGCTACACCTTC. Its translation: CASSRGYGYTF. V and J are TRBV7-2 and TRBJ1-2; no firm D call. Trimming left V 5 bases short and J 4 bases short, with 5 bases between. Per germline, CDR1 SGHTA and CDR2 FQGNSA. The CDR3 runs 11 residues.

The chain joins TRBV28 to TRBJ2-5, with TRBD2 matching 9 bases. The V segment lost 4 bases and the J segment 0 bases; nucleotides outside the gene matches: 3. Germline-derived CDR1 and CDR2 are MDHEN and SYDVKM. The CDR3 length is 15 residues. CDR3 region: CASSSWTSDQETQYF. DNA of the CDR3: TGTGCCAGCAGTTCGTGGACTAGCGACCAAGAGACCCAGTACTTC. Using reference TRBV28 and TRBJ2-5 for the parts outside the CDR3, the full variable domain is DVKVTQSSRYLVKRTGEKVFLECVQDMDHENMFWYRQDPGLGLRLIYFSYDVKMKEKGDIPEGYSVSREKKERFSLILESASTNQTSMYLCASSSWTSDQETQYFGPGTRLLVL.

The V call is TRBV28, the J call TRBJ2-7; D ambiguous. CDR1 is MDHEN, CDR2 SYDVKM, per germline. V lost 1 base, J lost 0 bases, and 10 bases lay in between. The length of the CDR3 is 15 residues. This CDR3 reads CASSLSGSSSYEQYF. The CDR3 bases are TGTGCCAGCAGTTTATCCGGCTCCAGCTCCTACGAGCAGTACTTC.

The chain has TRBV27 and TRBJ2-1, with D perhaps given as TRBD1 or TRBD2 (5 bases each). Trimming shortened V by 4 bases and J by 1 base, and 14 bases separated the two germline ends. CDR3 length equals 16 residues. CDR1 and CDR2 (germline): MNHEY, SMNVEV (reference sequence). CDR3 bases: TGTGCCAGCAGTTCCACCGGGACCGATTCCTACAATGAGCAGTTCTTC. Translated: CASSSTGTDSYNEQFF.

This clone was counted a single time. The chain uses TRBV6-1 and TRBJ2-7, with TRBD2 identical over 7 bases. CDR3 length equals 16 residues. Germline V gives CDR1 MNHNS, CDR2 SASEGT. V shed 1 base, J shed 6 bases, and the junction held 12 bases outside the gene matches. Here the CDR3 DNA reads TGTGCCAGCAGTGAAGTCGGCGGGAGTTCGTGGTCCGAGCAGTACTTC. It translates to CASSEVGGSSWSEQYF.

The V gene is TRBV29-1, the J gene TRBJ2-7; D may correspond to TRBD1 or TRBD2 (5 bases each). The V and J ends lost 1 base and 7 bases respectively, with 17 bases between them. CDR1 and CDR2 from the germline V gene are SQVTM and ANQGSEA. The CDR3 spans 14 residues. The CDR3 nucleotides are TGCAGCGTTGAAGGCAGGGAGACTACGCCGGAGCAGTACTTC. This gives the protein CSVEGRETTPEQYF.

This chain uses TRBV9 with TRBJ2-1; 9 nucleotides agree with TRBD2. The CDR3 runs to 16 residues. V was clipped by 3 bases and J by 5 bases; unmatched bases: 9. CDR1 SGDLS and CDR2 YYNGEE come from the germline V gene. CDR3 amino acids: CASSDLSGSPDNEQFF. CDR3 bases: TGTGCCAGCAGCGACCTTAGCGGGAGTCCGGACAATGAGCAGTTCTTC.

The chain is built from TRBV13 and TRBJ1-1; TRBD1 matches 11 bases. CDR1 and CDR2 from the germline V gene are PRHDT and FYEKMQ (reference sequence). V lost 5 bases, J lost 4 bases, and 9 bases stayed unmatched. This CDR3 region has 16 residues. The CDR3 bases are TGTGCCAGCAGCGATCGGACAGGGGGCCGAAGCACTGAAGCTTTCTTT. Encoded protein: CASSDRTGGRSTEAFF.

The chain employs TRBV6-5 and TRBJ2-7; no clear D gene. The CDR3 runs 15 residues. Germline CDR1 and CDR2: MNHEY and SVGAGI. Between the trimmed V and J ends, which lost 6 bases and 5 bases, there was a span of 20 bases. CDR3 DNA sequence: TGTGCCAGCAGCCGAGCTGAGACTGTATACGACGAGCAGTACTTC. Translated, it gives CASSRAETVYDEQYF.

The chain links TRBV7-9 to TRBJ2-7; D is ambiguous. The CDR3 is 11 amino acids. Per germline, CDR1 SEHNR and CDR2 FQNEAQ (reference sequence). V was cut by 2 bases and J by 8 bases, with 7 bases left in between. The CDR3 region is CASSLTQKQYF. CDR3 DNA sequence: TGTGCCAGCAGCTTAACACAAAAGCAGTACTTC.

The V and J genes are TRBV2 and TRBJ2-7; 14 bases align to TRBD2. CDR1 and CDR2 (germline): SNHLY, FYNNEI. The CDR3 extends over 18 amino acids. Trimming cost V 2 bases and J 4 bases; bases outside gene matches: 10. CDR3 sequence (DNA): TGTGCCAGCAGTGAAAGGGGGGGACTAGCGGGAGTCTCTTACGAGCAGTACTTC. Encoded protein: CASSERGGLAGVSYEQYF.

The rearrangement links TRBV9 to TRBJ1-1; D call uncertain. The CDR3 loop spans 15 amino acids. From germline, CDR1 is SGDLS and CDR2 YYNGEE. V lost 4 bases and J 0 bases, leaving 13 bases between the germline ends. The DNA of the CDR3 is TGTGCCAGCAGCCCCCAAGGGAAACTGAACACTGAAGCTTTCTTT. Translated: CASSPQGKLNTEAFF. Using reference TRBV9 and TRBJ1-1 for the parts outside the CDR3, the full variable domain is DSGVTQTPKHLITATGQRVTLRCSPRSGDLSVYWYQQSLDQGLQFLIQYYNGEERAKGNILERFSAQQFPDLHSELNLSSLELGDSALYFCASSPQGKLNTEAFFGQGTRLTVV.

The genes are TRBV28 and TRBJ2-7; the D gene could be TRBD1 or TRBD2 (5 bases each). Germline V gene sequence: CDR1 MDHEN, CDR2 SYDVKM. This CDR3 has 14 amino acids. The germline V and J ends were trimmed by 5 bases and 2 bases, with 13 bases remaining between them. CDR3 residues: CASSPRQRAYEQYF. The CDR3 DNA reads as TGTGCCAGCAGTCCCCGACAGAGGGCCTACGAGCAGTACTTC.

The chain recombines TRBV11-1 with TRBJ2-1; D is perhaps TRBD1 (6 bases). The V end lost 3 bases, the J end lost 4 bases, and 13 bases lay between the germline ends. Germline V gene sequence: CDR1 SGHAT, CDR2 FQDESV (reference sequence). This CDR3 has 15 amino acids. The CDR3 sequence is CASSFLGQRYNEQFF. The CDR3 bases are TGTGCCAGCAGCTTCCTAGGACAGCGATACAATGAGCAGTTCTTC.

This clone occurred once. The rearrangement joins TRBV4-2 to TRBJ2-7; D uncertain. Trimming shortened V by 0 bases and J by 9 bases, and 15 bases separated the two germline ends. Germline V gene sequence: CDR1 LGHNA, CDR2 YNFKEQ. CDR3 length: 14 residues. CDR3 region: CASSQDPRSIVQYF. The CDR3 DNA reads as TGTGCCAGCAGCCAAGATCCTAGGTCAATCGTGCAGTACTTC.

This clone showed up just once. The chain joins TRBV18 to TRBJ2-3; 9 bases agree with TRBD1. Germline CDR1 KGHSH, CDR2 LQKENI. This CDR3 has 15 amino acids. Trimming cost V 4 bases and J 0 bases; bases outside gene matches: 2. The CDR3 DNA sequence: TGTGCCAGCTCACTGACAGGGGGGAGCACAGATACGCAGTATTTT. This encodes CASSLTGGSTDTQYF. The complete variable domain, with remaining parts taken from reference TRBV18 and TRBJ2-3, reads NAGVMQNPRHLVRRRGQEARLRCSPMKGHSHVYWYRQLPEEGLKFMVYLQKENIIDESGMPKERFSAEFPKEGPSILRIQQVVRGDSAAYFCASSLTGGSTDTQYFGPGTRLTVL.

The chain recombines TRBV11-1 with TRBJ1-5; D uncertain. V was pared by 5 bases and J by 8 bases, with 13 bases between. Germline CDR1 is SGHAT and CDR2 is FQDESV (reference sequence). The CDR3 runs to 13 residues. This CDR3 is CASSQDPREPQHF. The DNA of the CDR3 is TGTGCCAGCAGCCAGGACCCGCGGGAGCCCCAGCATTTT.

This chain joins TRBV6-1 and TRBJ2-1; TRBD2 agrees at 8 bases. Germline loops: CDR1 MNHNS, CDR2 SASEGT. This CDR3 is built from 13 residues. The V segment lost 7 bases and the J segment 9 bases; nucleotides outside the gene matches: 8. CDR3 bases: TGTGCCAGCAAGCCAGCGGGAGTTCTTGAGCAGTTCTTC. Translated, it gives CASKPAGVLEQFF.

The chain employs TRBV7-9 and TRBJ2-5; TRBD1 aligns across 7 bases. V was clipped by 4 bases and J by 3 bases; unmatched bases: 8. The germline CDR1 and CDR2 sequences are SEHNR and FQNEAQ (reference sequence). The CDR3 runs 15 residues. CDR3 in DNA: TGTGCCAGCAGCTCCCAGACAGGGCTGAAAGAGACCCAGTACTTC. It is translated as CASSSQTGLKETQYF.